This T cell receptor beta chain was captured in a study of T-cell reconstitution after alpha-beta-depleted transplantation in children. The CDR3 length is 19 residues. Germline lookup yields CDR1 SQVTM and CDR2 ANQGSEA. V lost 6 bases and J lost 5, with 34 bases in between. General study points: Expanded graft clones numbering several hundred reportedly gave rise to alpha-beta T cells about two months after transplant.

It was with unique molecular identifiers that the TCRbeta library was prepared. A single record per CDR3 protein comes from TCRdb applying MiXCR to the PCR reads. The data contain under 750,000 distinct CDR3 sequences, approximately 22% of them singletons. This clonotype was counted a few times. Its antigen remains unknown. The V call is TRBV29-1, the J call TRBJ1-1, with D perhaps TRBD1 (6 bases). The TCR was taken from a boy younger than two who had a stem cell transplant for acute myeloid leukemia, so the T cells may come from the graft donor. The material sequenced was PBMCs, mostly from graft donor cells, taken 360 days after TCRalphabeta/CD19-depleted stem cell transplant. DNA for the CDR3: TGCAGCGTCTCCCCTAGACAGGATGGACGGGAGCGGGCGGGAACTGAAGCTTTCTTT. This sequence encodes CSVSPRQDGRERAGTEAFF.